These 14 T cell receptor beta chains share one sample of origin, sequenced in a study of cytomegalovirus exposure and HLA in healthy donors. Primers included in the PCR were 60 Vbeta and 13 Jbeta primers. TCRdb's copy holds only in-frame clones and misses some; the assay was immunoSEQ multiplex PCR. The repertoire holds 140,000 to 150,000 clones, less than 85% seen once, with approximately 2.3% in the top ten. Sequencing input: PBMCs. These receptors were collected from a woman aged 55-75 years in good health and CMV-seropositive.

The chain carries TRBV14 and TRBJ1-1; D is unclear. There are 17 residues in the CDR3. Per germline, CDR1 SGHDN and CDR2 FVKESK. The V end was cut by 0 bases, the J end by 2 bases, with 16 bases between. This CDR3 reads CASSQDLPGQINTEAFF. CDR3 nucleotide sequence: TGTGCCAGCAGCCAAGATCTGCCGGGTCAGATAAACACTGAAGCTTTCTTT.

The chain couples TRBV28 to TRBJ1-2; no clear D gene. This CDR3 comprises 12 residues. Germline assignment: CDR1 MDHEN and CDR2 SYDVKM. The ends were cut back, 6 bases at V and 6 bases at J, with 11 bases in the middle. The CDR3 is CASSPGDHGYTF. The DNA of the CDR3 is TGTGCCAGCAGCCCGGGAGACCATGGCTACACCTTC.

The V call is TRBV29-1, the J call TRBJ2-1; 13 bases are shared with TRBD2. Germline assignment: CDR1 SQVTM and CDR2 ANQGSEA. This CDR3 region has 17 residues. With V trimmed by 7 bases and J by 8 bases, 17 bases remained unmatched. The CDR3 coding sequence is TGCAGCGGCGAGCGGGCCGGGACTAGCGGGACCAAACATGAGCAGTTCTTC. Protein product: CSGERAGTSGTKHEQFF.

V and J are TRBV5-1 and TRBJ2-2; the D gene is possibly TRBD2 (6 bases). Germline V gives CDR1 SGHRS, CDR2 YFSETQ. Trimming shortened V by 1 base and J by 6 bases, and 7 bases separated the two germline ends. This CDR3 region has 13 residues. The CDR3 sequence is CASSLWGAGELFF. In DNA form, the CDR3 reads TGCGCCAGCAGCTTGTGGGGGGCCGGGGAGCTGTTTTTT.

CDR3 loop: CASSIGTGSTEAFF. The CDR3 coding sequence is TGTGCCAGCAGCATCGGGACAGGGAGCACTGAAGCTTTCTTT. This rearrangement joins TRBV6-5 to TRBJ1-1; the match to TRBD1 covers 9 bases. The germline CDR1 and CDR2 sequences are MNHEY and SVGAGI. The CDR3 length is 14 residues. After removal of 6 bases from V and 4 bases from J, the junction contained 6 bases not matched to a gene.

The CDR3 region is CASSLHSLANYGYTF. The CDR3 DNA is TGTGCCAGCAGTCTGCACAGCCTTGCTAACTATGGCTACACCTTC. The chain couples TRBV28 to TRBJ1-2; D is unresolved. The V gene's germline CDR1 is MDHEN and CDR2 SYDVKM. The CDR3 is 15 residues long. V was shortened by 5 bases and J by 0 bases, with 13 bases between the two germline ends.

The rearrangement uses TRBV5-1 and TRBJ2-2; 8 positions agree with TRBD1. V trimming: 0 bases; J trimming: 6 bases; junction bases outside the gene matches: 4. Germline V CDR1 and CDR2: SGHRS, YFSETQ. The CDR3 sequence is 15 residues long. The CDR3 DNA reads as TGCGCCAGCAGCTTGGGGCAGGGGGCTTCCGGGGAGCTGTTTTTT. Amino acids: CASSLGQGASGELFF.

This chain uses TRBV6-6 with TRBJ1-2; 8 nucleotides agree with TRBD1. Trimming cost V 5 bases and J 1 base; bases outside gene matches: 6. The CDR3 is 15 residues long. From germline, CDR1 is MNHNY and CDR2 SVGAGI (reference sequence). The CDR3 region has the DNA TGTGCCAGCAGTGTCGGGGACAGGCATAACTATGGCTACACCTTC. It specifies CASSVGDRHNYGYTF.

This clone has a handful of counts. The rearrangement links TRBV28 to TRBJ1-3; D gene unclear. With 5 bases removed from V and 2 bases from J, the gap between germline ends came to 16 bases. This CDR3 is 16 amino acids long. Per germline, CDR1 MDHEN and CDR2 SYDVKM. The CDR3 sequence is CASSPLGGNAGNTIYF. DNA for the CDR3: TGTGCCAGCAGTCCCCTCGGAGGGAACGCTGGAAACACCATATATTTT.

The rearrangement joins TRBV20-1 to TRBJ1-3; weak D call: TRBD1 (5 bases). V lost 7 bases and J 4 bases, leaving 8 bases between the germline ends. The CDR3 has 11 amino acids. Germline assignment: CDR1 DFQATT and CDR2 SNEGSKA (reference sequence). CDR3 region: CSVRGGNTIYF. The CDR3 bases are TGCAGTGTGCGGGGGGGAAACACCATATATTTT.

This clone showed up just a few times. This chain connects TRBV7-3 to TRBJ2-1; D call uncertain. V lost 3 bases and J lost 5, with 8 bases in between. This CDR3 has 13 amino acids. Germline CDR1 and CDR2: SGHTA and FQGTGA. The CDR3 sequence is CASSFDNDNEQFF. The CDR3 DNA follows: TGTGCCAGCAGCTTTGACAACGACAATGAGCAGTTCTTC. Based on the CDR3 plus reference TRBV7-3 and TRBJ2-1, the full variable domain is GAGVSQTPSNKVTEKGKYVELRCDPISGHTALYWYRQSLGQGPEFLIYFQGTGAADDSGLPNDRFFAVRPEGSVSTLKIQRTERGDSAVYLCASSFDNDNEQFFGPGTRLTVL.

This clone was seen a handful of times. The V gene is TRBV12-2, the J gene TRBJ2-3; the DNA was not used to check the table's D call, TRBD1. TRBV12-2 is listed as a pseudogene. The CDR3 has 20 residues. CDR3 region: CASRLLMLGRTGGHIGTQYF. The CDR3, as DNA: TGTGCAAGTCGCTTATTAATGCTGGGGCGGACAGGGGGACATATAGGTACGCAGTATTTT.

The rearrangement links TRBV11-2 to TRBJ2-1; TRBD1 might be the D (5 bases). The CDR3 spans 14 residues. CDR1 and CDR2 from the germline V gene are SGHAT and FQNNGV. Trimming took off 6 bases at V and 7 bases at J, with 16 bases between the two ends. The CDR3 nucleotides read TGTGCCAGCAGACGACCAGGGTCGGAAAATGAGCAGTTCTTC. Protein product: CASRRPGSENEQFF.

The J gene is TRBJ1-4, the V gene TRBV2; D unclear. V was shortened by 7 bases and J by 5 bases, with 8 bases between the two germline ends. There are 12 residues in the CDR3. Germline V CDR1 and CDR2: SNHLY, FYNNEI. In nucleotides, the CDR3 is TGTGCCAGCATTTCTAAGAATGAAAAACTGTTTTTT. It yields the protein CASISKNEKLFF.